The 23 T cell receptor beta chains below were found in one sample sequenced in a study of blood T cells in healthy people across ages. Primed by a sample-barcoded 5' primer and a J-beta primer mix, a second PCR proceeded for roughly 7 to 12 cycles. From the 5' RACE reads, TCRdb called clonotypes with MiXCR, one entry per CDR3 protein. The data hold about 800,000 distinct CDR3 sequences, with 20% to 25% observed a single time. These data are also associated with another study on T cells of mothers and their children.

The sample consisted of blood. The receptors stem from a boy younger than 18 in good health.

In DNA, the CDR3 is TGTGCCTGGGTCCGGGGGAGAGAGACCCAGTACTTC. As protein: CAWVRGRETQYF. This chain links TRBV30 with TRBJ2-5, with a tentative D call TRBD2 (6 bases). From germline, CDR1 is GTSNPN and CDR2 SVGIG (reference sequence). Trimming left V 5 bases short and J 4 bases short, with 11 bases between. CDR3 length: 12 residues.

J is TRBJ1-1 and V is TRBV5-5, with D hard to call. This CDR3 has 16 residues. CDR1 SGHKS and CDR2 YYEKEE come from the germline V gene (reference sequence). Between the trimmed V and J ends, which lost 0 bases and 4 bases, there was a span of 16 bases. This CDR3 is CASSLGPTYTGTEAFF. The CDR3 DNA sequence: TGTGCCAGCAGCTTGGGACCGACCTATACGGGCACTGAAGCTTTCTTT. The full variable domain, completed using reference TRBV5-5 and TRBJ1-1, is DAGVTQSPTHLIKTRGQQVTLRCSPISGHKSVSWYQQVLGQGPQFIFQYYEKEERGRGNFPDRFSARQFPNYSSELNVNALLLGDSALYLCASSLGPTYTGTEAFFGQGTRLTVV.

The count of this clonotype is one. At one of its ends the junction is not consistent with the germline gene, which may arise from a read error. The chain uses TRBV7-2 and TRBJ2-1; 8 bases agree with TRBD2. The CDR3 is made up of 13 amino acids. Germline lookup yields CDR1 SGHTA and CDR2 FQGNSA. CDR3 sequence (DNA): TGTGCCAGCAGCTTCGGGGAGCGGGAGAGTGAGTACTTC. It yields the protein CASSFGERESEYF.

This clonotype was seen only a few times. The chain uses TRBV6-6 and TRBJ1-4; tentative D call: TRBD1 (5 bases). Germline CDR1 reads MNHNY; CDR2 reads SVGAGI (reference sequence). V shed 6 bases and J shed 4 bases, with 12 bases lying between them. This CDR3 spans 14 amino acids. The CDR3 loop is CASRRQGLNEKLFF. The CDR3 DNA reads TGTGCCAGCAGACGTCAGGGACTTAATGAAAAACTGTTTTTT.

This clonotype was seen a few times. Sequence at one end of the junction differs from germline and may be a read error. The V gene is TRBV7-7, the J gene TRBJ2-2, with 9 positions matching TRBD1. Germline V gene data show CDR1 as SSHAT and CDR2 as FNYEAQ (reference sequence). The CDR3 runs to 15 residues. CDR3 protein: CASSLAQGAAGELFF. The CDR3 nucleotides are TGTGCTAGCAGCTTGGCACAGGGGGCCGCCGGGGAGCTGTTTTTT.

V is TRBV3-1 and J is TRBJ1-6; D is uncertain. This CDR3 is built from 13 residues. CDR1 and CDR2 from the germline V gene are LGHDT and YNNKEL (reference sequence). Trimming cost V 2 bases and J 11 bases, with 10 bases left between them. CDR3: CASSQTSGTPLHF. CDR3 DNA sequence: TGTGCCAGCAGCCAAACCTCGGGAACACCCCTCCACTTT.

The rearrangement uses TRBV28 and TRBJ2-7, with 9 bases fitting TRBD1. Germline-derived CDR1 and CDR2 are MDHEN and SYDVKM. This CDR3 has 15 residues. V was pared by 5 bases and J by 5 bases, with 10 bases of the junction left unmatched. CDR3 nucleotides: TGTGCCAGCAGTGAACCCGGGACAGGGCCCCACGAGCAGTACTTC. It specifies CASSEPGTGPHEQYF.

This clonotype was recorded only once. The chain couples TRBV18 to TRBJ1-5; D is uncertain. CDR1 and CDR2 (germline): KGHSH, LQKENI. CDR3 length equals 15 residues. With 4 bases removed from V and 0 bases from J, the gap between germline ends came to 10 bases. CDR3 loop: CASSQAPHSNQPQHF. CDR3 bases: TGTGCCAGCTCACAGGCTCCTCATAGCAATCAGCCCCAGCATTTT.

The chain uses TRBV5-1 and TRBJ2-3; 11 nucleotides align to TRBD2. From germline, CDR1 is SGHRS and CDR2 YFSETQ. J lost 6 bases, V lost 7 bases, and 7 bases had no gene match. The length of the CDR3 is 14 residues. This CDR3 is CASGLAGGYDTQYF. CDR3 nucleotide sequence: TGCGCCAGCGGGCTAGCGGGAGGTTATGATACGCAGTATTTT.

A few counts support this clonotype. The V gene is TRBV7-9, the J gene TRBJ2-1; no definite D call. Germline V lookup: CDR1 SEHNR, CDR2 FQNEAQ (reference sequence). This CDR3 has 13 amino acids. V lost 5 bases and J lost 3, with 8 bases in between. The CDR3, as DNA: TGTGCCAGCAGCCCATCCAACTACAATGAGCAGTTCTTC. Protein: CASSPSNYNEQFF.

J is TRBJ2-6 and V is TRBV9; unclear D gene. This CDR3 spans 16 amino acids. The V and J ends lost 1 base and 1 base respectively, with 9 bases between them. The germline gives CDR1 SGDLS, CDR2 YYNGEE. The CDR3: CASSVSAESGANVLTF. CDR3 nucleotide sequence: TGTGCCAGCAGCGTATCGGCAGAGTCTGGGGCCAACGTCCTGACTTTC.

This clonotype was counted only a few times. The J gene is TRBJ1-2, the V gene TRBV14; D not resolved. V was trimmed by 0 bases and J by 0 bases, leaving 11 bases between them. The CDR3 has 16 residues. Germline V gene data show CDR1 as SGHDN and CDR2 as FVKESK. The CDR3 bases are TGTGCCAGCAGCCAAGATCCGGCAGACCCTAACTATGGCTACACCTTC. Protein product: CASSQDPADPNYGYTF.

This clonotype was counted many times. The rearrangement uses TRBV9 and TRBJ2-5; the D gene could be TRBD1 or TRBD2 (5 bases each). The CDR3 length is 15 residues. Trimming stripped 0 bases from V and 1 base from J, with 10 bases between. Germline loops: CDR1 SGDLS, CDR2 YYNGEE. This CDR3 reads CASSVAPGTQETQYF. CDR3 coding DNA: TGTGCCAGCAGCGTAGCTCCAGGGACCCAAGAGACCCAGTACTTC.

The chain employs TRBV2 and TRBJ2-3, with a tentative D call TRBD2 (6 bases). Germline V gene sequence: CDR1 SNHLY, CDR2 FYNNEI. Trimming left V 2 bases short and J 8 bases short, with 14 bases between. CDR3 size: 14 residues. For the CDR3, the DNA is TGTGCCAGCAGTGAATTGGACTGGAGGGGTACGCAGTATTTT. It is translated as CASSELDWRGTQYF.

This clonotype was detected a few times. The V and J genes are TRBV12-3 or TRBV12-4 and TRBJ1-6; TRBD1 is a possible D gene (6 bases). The germline V and J ends were trimmed by 7 bases and 3 bases, with 13 bases remaining between them. The CDR3 spans 15 residues. The CDR3, as DNA: TGTGCCAGCACCCCCGGACAGCTCTATAATTCACCCCTCCACTTT. This sequence encodes CASTPGQLYNSPLHF.

V gene TRBV6-2 or TRBV6-3 combines with J gene TRBJ2-5; TRBD2 agrees at 7 bases. Trimming at V came to 0 bases and at J to 2 bases, leaving 6 bases not matched to a gene. The CDR3 spans 16 residues. Germline V gene lookup returns CDR1 MNHEY and CDR2 SVGEGT. The CDR3 loop reads CASSYSTGLHQETQYF. The CDR3 DNA reads as TGTGCCAGCAGTTACTCGACGGGACTACATCAAGAGACCCAGTACTTC.

V gene TRBV4-1 combines with J gene TRBJ1-5; D unclear. The CDR3 length is 15 residues. In germline, CDR1 is MGHRA, CDR2 YSYEKL. V lost 4 bases, J lost 6 bases, and 16 bases lay in between. The CDR3 region is CASSLQRGFGQPQHF. The CDR3 nucleotides read TGCGCCAGCAGCCTCCAAAGAGGTTTTGGTCAGCCCCAGCATTTT.

Only a few counts were recorded for this clonotype. This chain joins TRBV29-1 and TRBJ2-5, with D possibly matching TRBD2 (6 bases). With the DNA end fitting TRBJ2-7 better, the J assignment may be wrong. Germline CDR1 is SQVTM and CDR2 is ANQGSEA. This CDR3 is 13 amino acids long. The CDR3 sequence is CSARGADSYEQYF. As DNA, the CDR3 is TGCAGCGCCCGCGGGGCCGACTCCTACGAGCAGTACTTC.

This clonotype was detected a few times. The chain uses TRBV27 and TRBJ2-2; D is perhaps TRBD1 (6 bases). The CDR3 spans 14 residues. The germline V gene has CDR1 MNHEY and CDR2 SMNVEV (reference sequence). Deletions cut 3 bases from V and 7 bases from J, with 12 bases between. The CDR3, as DNA: TGTGCCAGCAGTTTCCAGGGGTTGGGCGGGGAGCTGTTTTTT. Its protein is CASSFQGLGGELFF.

The table lists this clonotype with a few counts. The chain combines TRBV18 with TRBJ1-6; 7 bases align to TRBD1. CDR1 is KGHSH, CDR2 LQKENI, per germline. This CDR3 is built from 14 residues. V lost 6 bases and J lost 5; bases outside the gene matches: 4. Here the CDR3 reads CASSRDSDNSPLHF. The CDR3 region has the DNA TGTGCCAGCTCCCGGGACAGCGATAATTCACCCCTCCACTTT.

The V and J genes are TRBV7-9 and TRBJ2-7, with D perhaps matching TRBD1 or TRBD2 (5 bases each). There are 14 residues in the CDR3. Germline V gene data show CDR1 as SEHNR and CDR2 as FQNEAQ (reference sequence). The germline V and J ends were trimmed by 5 bases and 3 bases, with 14 bases remaining between them. The CDR3 loop is CASSPRDALYEQYF. The DNA of the CDR3 is TGTGCCAGCAGCCCCCGGGACGCCCTCTACGAGCAGTACTTC.

The chain employs TRBV7-9 and TRBJ2-4; the D gene could be TRBD1 or TRBD2 (6 bases each). CDR1 SEHNR and CDR2 FQNEAQ come from the germline V gene (reference sequence). This CDR3 has 16 amino acids. Trimming left V 5 bases short and J 6 bases short, with 20 bases between. The CDR3 protein is CASSRGEPDRRNIQYF. DNA for the CDR3: TGTGCCAGCAGCCGCGGGGAGCCTGACAGGCGAAACATTCAGTACTTC.

This clonotype was picked up a small number of times. V usage is TRBV12-3 or TRBV12-4 and J usage is TRBJ1-4, with D tentatively TRBD1 (6 bases). V lost 0 bases and J 6 bases, leaving 14 bases between the germline ends. The length of the CDR3 is 16 residues. This CDR3 reads CASSLARQVMDEKLFF. CDR3 coding DNA: TGTGCCAGCAGTTTAGCGAGACAGGTGATGGATGAAAAACTGTTTTTT.